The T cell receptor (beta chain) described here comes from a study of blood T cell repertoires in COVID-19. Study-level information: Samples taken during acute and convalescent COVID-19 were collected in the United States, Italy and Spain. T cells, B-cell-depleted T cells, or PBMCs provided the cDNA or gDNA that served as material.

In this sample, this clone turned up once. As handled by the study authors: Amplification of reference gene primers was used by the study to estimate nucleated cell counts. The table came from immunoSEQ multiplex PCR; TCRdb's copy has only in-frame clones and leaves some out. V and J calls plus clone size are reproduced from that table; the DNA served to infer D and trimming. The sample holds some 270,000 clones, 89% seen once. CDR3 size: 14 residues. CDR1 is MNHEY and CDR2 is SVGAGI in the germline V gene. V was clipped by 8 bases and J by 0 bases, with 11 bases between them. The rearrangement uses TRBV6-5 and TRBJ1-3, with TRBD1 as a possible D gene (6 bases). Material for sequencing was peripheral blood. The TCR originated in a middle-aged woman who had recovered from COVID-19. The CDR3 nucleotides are TGTGCCAGCGGGGGACACGGCTCTGGAAACACCATATATTTT. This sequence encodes CASGGHGSGNTIYF.